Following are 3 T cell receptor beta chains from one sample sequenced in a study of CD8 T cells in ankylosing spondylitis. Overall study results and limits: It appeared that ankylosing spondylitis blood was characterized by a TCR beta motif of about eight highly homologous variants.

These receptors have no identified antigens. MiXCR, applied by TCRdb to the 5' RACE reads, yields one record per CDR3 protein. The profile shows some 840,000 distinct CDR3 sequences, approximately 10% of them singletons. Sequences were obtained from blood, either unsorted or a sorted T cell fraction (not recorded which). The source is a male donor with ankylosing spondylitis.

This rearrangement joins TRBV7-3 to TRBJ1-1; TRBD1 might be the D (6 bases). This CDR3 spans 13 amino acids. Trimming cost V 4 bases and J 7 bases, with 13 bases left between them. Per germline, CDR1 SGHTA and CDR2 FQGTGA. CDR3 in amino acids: CASSYTGAHEAFF. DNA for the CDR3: TGTGCCAGCAGCTATACGGGGGCTCATGAAGCTTTCTTT.

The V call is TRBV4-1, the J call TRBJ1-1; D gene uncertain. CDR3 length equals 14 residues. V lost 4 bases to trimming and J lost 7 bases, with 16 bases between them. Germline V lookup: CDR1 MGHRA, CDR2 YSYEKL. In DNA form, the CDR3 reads TGCGCCAGCAGCCTACCGGTGGGTACGGGTGAAGCTTTCTTT. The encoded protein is CASSLPVGTGEAFF.

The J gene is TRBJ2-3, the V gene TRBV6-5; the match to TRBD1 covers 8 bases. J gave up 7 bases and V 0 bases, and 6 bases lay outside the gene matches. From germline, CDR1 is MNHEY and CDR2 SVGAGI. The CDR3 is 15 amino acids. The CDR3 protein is CASSYSGQGQHTQYF. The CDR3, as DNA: TGTGCCAGCAGTTACTCTGGACAGGGTCAGCATACGCAGTATTTT.